The T cell receptor (beta chain) described here comes from a study of control samples from healthy donors and cancer patients. Germline V CDR1 and CDR2: ENHRY, SYGVKD. CDR3 length equals 12 residues. V was clipped by 8 bases and J by 9 bases, with 14 bases between them. Repertoires were generated with immunoSEQ multiplex PCR, while TCRdb's copy carries only in-frame clones and drops some. The data contain around 100,000 clones, 90% of them singletons. This chain joins TRBV10-3 and TRBJ2-1; tentative D call: TRBD2 (5 bases). Sequencing was carried out using blood. The clonotype originates from a woman under 30 in good health. CDR3 sequence reads: CAISRGEGEQFF. The CDR3 DNA is TGTGCCATCTCTCGGGGAGAGGGTGAGCAGTTCTTC.